This T cell receptor beta chain was documented in a study of T cells after yellow fever vaccination. Using its own MiXCR run on the 5' RACE reads, TCRdb lists one record per CDR3 protein. The table records a few hundred thousand distinct CDR3 sequences, approximately 4.2% of them present only once. For this clonotype: What it binds is not known.

This CDR3 has 14 amino acids. The V segment lost 5 bases and the J segment 7 bases; nucleotides outside the gene matches: 3. Germline CDR1 and CDR2: SGHDT and YYEEEE. General study results and limits: From the bulk population, abundant clonotypes could contaminate and appear within FACS-sorted repertoires.

The chain links TRBV5-6 to TRBJ2-2; TRBD2 matches 12 bases. Sequencing used PBMCs, obtained 5 days after the yellow fever booster vaccination. The receptor's source is a man between 18 and 29 years old who received the YFV17D yellow fever vaccine. The CDR3 region has the DNA TGTGCCAGCAGAGGACTAGCGGGGAACGGGGAGCTGTTTTTT. It encodes CASRGLAGNGELFF.